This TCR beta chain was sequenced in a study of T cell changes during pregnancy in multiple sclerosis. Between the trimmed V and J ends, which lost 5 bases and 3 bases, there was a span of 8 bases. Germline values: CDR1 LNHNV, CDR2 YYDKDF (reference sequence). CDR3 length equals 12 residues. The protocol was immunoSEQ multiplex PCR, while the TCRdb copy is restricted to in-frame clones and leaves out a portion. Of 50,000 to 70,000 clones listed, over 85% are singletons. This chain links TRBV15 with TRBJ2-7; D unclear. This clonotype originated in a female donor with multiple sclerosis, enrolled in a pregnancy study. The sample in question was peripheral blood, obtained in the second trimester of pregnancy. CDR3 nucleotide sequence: TGTGCCACCAGCGCAAACAACTACGAGCAGTACTTC. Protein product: CATSANNYEQYF.